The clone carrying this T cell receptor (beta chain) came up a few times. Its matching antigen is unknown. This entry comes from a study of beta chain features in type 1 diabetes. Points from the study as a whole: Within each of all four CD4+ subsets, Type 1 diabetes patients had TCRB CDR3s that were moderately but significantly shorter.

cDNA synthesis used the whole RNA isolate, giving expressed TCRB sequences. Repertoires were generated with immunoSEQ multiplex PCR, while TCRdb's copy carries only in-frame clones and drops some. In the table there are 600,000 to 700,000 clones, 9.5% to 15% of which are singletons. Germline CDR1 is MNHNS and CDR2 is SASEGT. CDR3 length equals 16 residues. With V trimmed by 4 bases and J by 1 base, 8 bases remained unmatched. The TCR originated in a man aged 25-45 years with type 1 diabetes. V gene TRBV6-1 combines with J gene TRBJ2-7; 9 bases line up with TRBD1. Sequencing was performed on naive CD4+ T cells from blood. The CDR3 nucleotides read TGTGCCAGCAGTGCCTCCGGGACAGGGAGATCCTACGAGCAGTACTTC. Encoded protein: CASSASGTGRSYEQYF.